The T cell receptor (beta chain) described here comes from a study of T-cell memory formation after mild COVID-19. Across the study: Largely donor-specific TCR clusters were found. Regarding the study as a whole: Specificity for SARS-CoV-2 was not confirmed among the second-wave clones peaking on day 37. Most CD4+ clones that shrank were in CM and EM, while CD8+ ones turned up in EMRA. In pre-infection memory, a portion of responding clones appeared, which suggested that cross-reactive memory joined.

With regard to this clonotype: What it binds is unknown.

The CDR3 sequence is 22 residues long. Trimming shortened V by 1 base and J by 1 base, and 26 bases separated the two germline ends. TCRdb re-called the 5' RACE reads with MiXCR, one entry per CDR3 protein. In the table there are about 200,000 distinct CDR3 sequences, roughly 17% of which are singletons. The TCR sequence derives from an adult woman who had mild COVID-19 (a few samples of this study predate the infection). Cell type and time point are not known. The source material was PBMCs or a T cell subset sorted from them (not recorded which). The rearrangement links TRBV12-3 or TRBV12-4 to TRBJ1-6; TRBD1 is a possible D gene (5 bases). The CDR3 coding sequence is TGTGCCAGCAGTTTAGGCTCTACAGGTCGTGGTAATGTGAAGTCCTATAATTCACCCCTCCACTTT. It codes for CASSLGSTGRGNVKSYNSPLHF.